These 6 T cell receptor beta chains originate from one sample sequenced in a study of blood T cell repertoires in COVID-19. Assay used: immunoSEQ multiplex PCR; TCRdb lists only in-frame clones, some missing. Here the sample spans approximately 150,000 clones, 65% to 85% being singletons. The sequenced sample consisted of PBMCs or T cells enriched from blood (not recorded which). These receptor sequences come from a man in his forties who had recovered from COVID-19.

In DNA form, the CDR3 reads TGTGCCAGCAGTGAATACGGCGCCGATCAGGGGAACTATGGCTACACCTTC. It codes for CASSEYGADQGNYGYTF. The chain combines TRBV27 with TRBJ1-2; possible D gene TRBD1, 6 bases. The CDR3 totals 17 residues. With 5 bases removed from V and 2 bases from J, the gap between germline ends came to 21 bases. Per the germline V gene, CDR1 is MNHEY and CDR2 is SMNVEV (reference sequence).

V usage is TRBV21-1 and J usage is TRBJ1-2. TRBV21-1 is marked as a pseudogene. The CDR3 has 19 residues. CDR3 sequence reads: CASSKGTQTVTRANYGYTF. CDR3 bases: TGTGCCAGCAGCAAGGGGACCCAGACAGTGACTAGAGCTAACTATGGCTACACCTTC.

V is TRBV19 and J is TRBJ2-7; 9 bases map to TRBD1. Germline CDR1 and CDR2: LNHDA and SQIVND (reference sequence). Trimming removed 4 bases from V and 6 bases from J; junction bases left unmatched: 7. This CDR3 has 14 residues. CDR3 sequence (DNA): TGTGCCAGTAGTAGGGACAGGGCTACGGTCGAGCAGTACTTC. It encodes CASSRDRATVEQYF.

This clone was detected once. The CDR3 DNA reads TGCAGCGTTAGGGACAGGGGAGGAGGTCAGCCCCAGCATTTT. This sequence encodes CSVRDRGGGQPQHF. V is TRBV29-1 and J is TRBJ1-5; 10 bases align to TRBD1. The CDR3 length is 14 residues. J was trimmed by 6 bases and V by 5 bases; bases with no gene match: 7. Per germline, CDR1 SQVTM and CDR2 ANQGSEA. Full variable domain (missing parts from reference TRBV29-1 and TRBJ1-5): SAVISQKPSRDICQRGTSLTIQCQVDSQVTMMFWYRQQPGQSLTLIATANQGSEATYESGFVIDKFPISRPNLTFSTLTVSNMSPEDSSIYLCSVRDRGGGQPQHFGDGTRLSIL.

The V gene is TRBV3-1 (or the pseudogene TRBV3-2), the J gene TRBJ2-1; TRBD1 matches 7 bases. The CDR3 extends over 16 amino acids. With 0 bases clipped from V and 2 bases from J, the junction kept 4 bases outside the gene matches. Germline CDR1 is LGHDT and CDR2 is YNNKEL (reference sequence). CDR3 sequence (DNA): TGTGCCAGCAGCCAAGATCTGCAGGGGGCCTACAATGAGCAGTTCTTC. Translating gives CASSQDLQGAYNEQFF.

V usage is TRBV30 and J usage is TRBJ2-7, with 7 bases aligning to TRBD2. This CDR3 spans 11 amino acids. The V and J ends lost 4 bases and 5 bases, in that order; junction bases with no gene match: 2. Germline-derived CDR1 and CDR2 are GTSNPN and SVGIG (reference sequence). The CDR3, as DNA: TGTGCCTGGACTCGGGGGGACGAGCAGTACGTC. This encodes CAWTRGDEQYV.